One sample yielded the 17 T cell receptor beta chains listed below, sequenced in a study of cytomegalovirus exposure and HLA in healthy donors. The PCR employed 60 Vbeta primers together with 13 Jbeta primers. Clones were read by immunoSEQ multiplex PCR, and TCRdb kept only the in-frame ones, dropping some. Seen here are some 150,000 clones, 80% observed once, and the top ten hold roughly 9.7%. Material: PBMCs. Receptors originate from a man aged 18 to 30 in good health and CMV-seropositive.

The chain is built from TRBV5-1 and TRBJ2-1; 11 bases match TRBD2. The germline CDR1 and CDR2 sequences are SGHRS and YFSETQ. Trimming at V came to 4 bases and at J to 3 bases, leaving 6 bases not matched to a gene. CDR3 size: 16 residues. The CDR3, as DNA: TGCGCCAGCAGCCCAACTACTAGCGGGGGCTACAATGAGCAGTTCTTC. Protein product: CASSPTTSGGYNEQFF. Looking up the rest from reference TRBV5-1 and TRBJ2-1 gives the full variable domain: KAGVTQTPRYLIKTRGQQVTLSCSPISGHRSVSWYQQTPGQGLQFLFEYFSETQRNKGNFPGRFSGRQFSNSRSEMNVSTLELGDSALYLCASSPTTSGGYNEQFFGPGTRLTVL.

The chain links TRBV6-1 to TRBJ1-1; TRBD1 might be the D (6 bases). The CDR3 extends over 13 amino acids. The V end lost 5 bases, the J end lost 8 bases, and 15 bases lay between the germline ends. Germline CDR1 and CDR2: MNHNS and SASEGT. In DNA, the CDR3 is TGTGCCAGCAGTACAACTAGGGGGTCGGAAGCTTTCTTT. Translated, it gives CASSTTRGSEAFF.

The chain employs TRBV5-1 and TRBJ2-7; TRBD1 agrees at 8 bases. CDR1 is SGHRS, CDR2 YFSETQ, per germline. This CDR3 is built from 12 residues. With V trimmed by 4 bases and J by 5 bases, 2 bases remained unmatched. CDR3 loop: CASSADRDEQYF. The CDR3 region has the DNA TGCGCCAGCAGCGCGGACAGGGACGAGCAGTACTTC.

The V gene is TRBV19, the J gene TRBJ1-1; 8 bases agree with TRBD1. Trimming at V came to 6 bases and at J to 3 bases, leaving 6 bases not matched to a gene. CDR3 length: 14 amino acids. Germline loops: CDR1 LNHDA, CDR2 SQIVND (reference sequence). CDR3 bases: TGTGCCAGTAGCCCGAACAGGGGGGACACTGAAGCTTTCTTT. Its protein product is CASSPNRGDTEAFF. The whole variable domain, remainder taken from reference TRBV19 and TRBJ1-1, is DGGITQSPKYLFRKEGQNVTLSCEQNLNHDAMYWYRQDPGQGLRLIYYSQIVNDFQKGDIAEGYSVSREKKESFPLTVTSAQKNPTAFYLCASSPNRGDTEAFFGQGTRLTVV.

The CDR3 nucleotides read TGTGCCAGCAGCTTTGGGGGGAAGACTGAAGCTTTCTTT. It yields the protein CASSFGGKTEAFF. The chain couples TRBV7-9 to TRBJ1-1, with D maybe TRBD1 (5 bases). V lost 3 bases, J lost 5 bases, and 10 bases lay in between. This CDR3 region has 13 residues. The germline V gene has CDR1 SEHNR and CDR2 FQNEAQ (reference sequence).

This rearrangement joins TRBV9 to TRBJ1-1; 9 bases agree with TRBD1. This CDR3 is 14 amino acids long. The germline CDR1 and CDR2 sequences are SGDLS and YYNGEE. V lost 4 bases to trimming and J lost 4 bases; unmatched junction nucleotides: 5. CDR3 protein: CASSLQGAGTEAFF. The CDR3 DNA is TGTGCCAGCAGCTTACAGGGGGCTGGCACTGAAGCTTTCTTT. The variable domain in full, completed from reference TRBV9 and TRBJ1-1, reads DSGVTQTPKHLITATGQRVTLRCSPRSGDLSVYWYQQSLDQGLQFLIQYYNGEERAKGNILERFSAQQFPDLHSELNLSSLELGDSALYFCASSLQGAGTEAFFGQGTRLTVV.

The rearrangement joins TRBV30 to TRBJ1-5; 7 bases match TRBD1. CDR1 and CDR2 from the germline V gene are GTSNPN and SVGIG (reference sequence). Trimming at V came to 2 bases and at J to 6 bases, leaving 7 bases not matched to a gene. The CDR3 length is 14 residues. The CDR3 loop is CAWSFTGVVQPQHF. DNA for the CDR3: TGTGCCTGGAGTTTCACAGGGGTGGTTCAGCCCCAGCATTTT.

This sequence joins TRBV7-9 and TRBJ2-1; D is possibly TRBD2 (6 bases). V lost 2 bases, J lost 0 bases, and 14 bases lay in between. Germline lookup yields CDR1 SEHNR and CDR2 FQNEAQ (reference sequence). The CDR3 is 17 residues long. The CDR3 DNA follows: TGTGCCAGCAGCTTATCGGGGAGGCGCTCCTCCTACAATGAGCAGTTCTTC. This sequence encodes CASSLSGRRSSYNEQFF.

A remark on this clone: Other nucleotide sequences in the sample specify the same CDR3. The rearrangement links TRBV7-9 to TRBJ2-1; 9 nucleotides agree with TRBD1. CDR1 and CDR2 from the germline V gene are SEHNR and FQNEAQ (reference sequence). The CDR3 is 15 amino acids. V shed 1 base and J 3 bases; nucleotides not matched to a gene: 1. CDR3 sequence: CASSLEGQGYNEQFF. The CDR3 DNA reads TGTGCCAGCAGCTTAGAGGGACAGGGCTACAATGAGCAGTTCTTC.

The chain combines TRBV7-2 with TRBJ1-6; 8 nucleotides line up with TRBD1. This CDR3 is built from 15 residues. V gave up 1 base and J gave up 10 bases; unmatched junction bases: 6. From germline, CDR1 is SGHTA and CDR2 FQGNSA. CDR3 region: CASSLVTGGPSPLHF. CDR3 bases: TGTGCCAGCAGCTTAGTAACAGGGGGTCCGTCACCCCTCCACTTT.

In regard to this clone: Relative to the germline gene, one junction end is altered; a read error may explain this. The chain carries TRBV7-9 and TRBJ2-7; perhaps TRBD2 as D (6 bases). This CDR3 has 19 amino acids. Germline values: CDR1 SEHNR, CDR2 FQNEAQ (reference sequence). The CDR3 sequence is CSSSLGPHRRELSSYEQYF. In nucleotides, the CDR3 is TGTTCCAGCAGCTTAGGCCCCCACAGGAGGGAACTGAGCTCCTACGAGCAGTACTTC.

This chain links TRBV7-2 with TRBJ2-7; 12 positions match TRBD2. V dropped 5 bases and J dropped 4; count of bases not matched to a gene: 9. CDR1 and CDR2 from the germline V gene are SGHTA and FQGNSA. CDR3 length: 16 amino acids. The DNA of the CDR3 is TGTGCCAGCAGCCCAAAGGCTAGCGGGGGGGCTTACGAGCAGTACTTC. It yields the protein CASSPKASGGAYEQYF.

The rearrangement joins TRBV6-5 to TRBJ1-2; TRBD1 matches 7 bases. The CDR3 sequence is 14 residues long. Germline V gives CDR1 MNHEY, CDR2 SVGAGI. J lost 1 base, V lost 6 bases, and 5 bases had no gene match. CDR3 region: CASRRGQYNYGYTF. CDR3 sequence (DNA): TGTGCCAGCAGAAGGGGGCAGTATAACTATGGCTACACCTTC.

J is TRBJ2-7 and V is TRBV29-1; TRBD1 aligns across 8 bases. This CDR3 is built from 14 residues. CDR1 and CDR2 from the germline V gene are SQVTM and ANQGSEA. V shed 6 bases and J 5 bases; nucleotides not matched to a gene: 12. As DNA, the CDR3 is TGCAGCGTCCCTGGGACAGGTAGGAGGGACGAGCAGTACTTC. Protein: CSVPGTGRRDEQYF.

About this clone itself: Mismatch with germline at one junction end may stem from a read error. The genes are TRBV14 and TRBJ2-6; D is perhaps TRBD1 (5 bases). The CDR3 sequence is 15 residues long. Germline assignment: CDR1 SGHDN and CDR2 FVKESK. CDR3 region: CASLGHFSGANGLTF. DNA of the CDR3: TGTGCCAGCCTTGGACATTTCTCTGGGGCCAACGGCCTGACTTTC.

This chain joins TRBV5-1 and TRBJ2-7, with 9 positions matching TRBD1. Germline V gives CDR1 SGHRS, CDR2 YFSETQ. The CDR3 has 15 amino acids. With V trimmed by 3 bases and J by 3 bases, 7 bases remained unmatched. The CDR3 region is CASSYAAGQGYEQYF. The DNA for the CDR3 is TGCGCCAGCAGCTACGCGGCGGGACAGGGCTACGAGCAGTACTTC.

The chain is built from TRBV9 and TRBJ1-3; possibly TRBD1 for D (6 bases). Germline V CDR1 and CDR2: SGDLS, YYNGEE. This CDR3 spans 17 amino acids. Deletions cut 0 bases from V and 9 bases from J, with 22 bases between. The CDR3 spells CASSVGLGGQDRTTIYF. The CDR3 DNA reads TGTGCCAGCAGCGTAGGCCTCGGGGGGCAGGATCGGACCACCATATATTTT.